The sequence of this T cell receptor beta chain was determined in a study of neurological immune-mediated disorders. This clonotype was found a few times. Its antigen is still unknown. TCRdb re-called the 5' RACE reads with MiXCR, one entry per CDR3 protein. The top ten clones hold about 4.5% of a sample with about 42,000 distinct CDR3 sequences, around a fifth of them seen once. Germline CDR1 and CDR2: DFQATT and SNEGSKA (reference sequence). There are 15 residues in the CDR3. Trimming took 0 bases from V and 3 from J, leaving 12 bases between them. Findings of the study overall: Expanded clones shared no CDR3 amino acid sequences across subjects, suggesting private repertoires in all groups. The level of TCR clonal expansion was highest in patients with HTLV-1-associated myelopathy and lowest in multiple sclerosis, where it fell below the level seen in healthy controls.

The sample's time point: technical triplicate 3. The sequence derives from a man in his sixties with HTLV-1-associated myelopathy (HAM/TSP). The gene calls are TRBV20-1 and TRBJ2-1, with a possible D match to TRBD1 (5 bases). The sample was PBMCs. The chain's CDR3 is CSARDLDSYYNEQFF. In nucleotides, the CDR3 is TGCAGTGCTAGAGATCTCGACAGTTACTACAATGAGCAGTTCTTC.